One sample yielded the 28 T cell receptor beta chains listed below, sequenced in a study of shared clonotypes between healthy human individuals. The assay was immunoSEQ multiplex PCR, and TCRdb's table has in-frame clones only and misses some. The data contain a few million clones, approximately 90% of them singletons. The sample was naive CD4+ T cells sorted from blood. Subset defined: CD45RA+ positively selected. The receptors shown here come from a man aged 18 to 29 in good health.

The chain employs TRBV19 and TRBJ1-5, with D maybe TRBD1 (5 bases). The germline V and J ends were trimmed by 5 bases and 2 bases, with 10 bases remaining between them. This CDR3 has 14 amino acids. Germline CDR1 is LNHDA and CDR2 is SQIVND (reference sequence). In DNA form, the CDR3 reads TGTGCCAGTAGTTCGATAGGGGGCAATCAGCCCCAGCATTTT. It encodes CASSSIGGNQPQHF.

The rearrangement joins TRBV5-1 to TRBJ1-1, with D perhaps TRBD1 (5 bases). Germline CDR1 is SGHRS and CDR2 is YFSETQ. Trimming shortened V by 4 bases and J by 5 bases, and 18 bases separated the two germline ends. This CDR3 has 15 residues. CDR3 coding DNA: TGCGCCAGCAGCGCCTATCCCCAGGGAAAGACTGAAGCTTTCTTT. Translating gives CASSAYPQGKTEAFF.

This clone is a singleton in its sample. The V and J genes are TRBV28 and TRBJ2-2, with D possibly TRBD2 on 6 matching bases. Germline V gene lookup returns CDR1 MDHEN and CDR2 SYDVKM. Trimming took 5 bases from V and 5 from J, leaving 15 bases between them. The CDR3 consists of 15 residues. CDR3 DNA: TGTGCCAGCAGTCGAACTAGCCGTGGGACCGGGGAGCTGTTTTTT. This sequence encodes CASSRTSRGTGELFF.

The rearrangement uses TRBV7-6 and TRBJ2-2; the match to TRBD2 covers 8 bases. This CDR3 region has 16 residues. J gave up 1 base and V 5 bases, and 6 bases lay outside the gene matches. Germline values: CDR1 SGHVS, CDR2 FNYEAQ. This CDR3 reads CASSPERGLNTGELFF. DNA for the CDR3: TGTGCCAGCAGCCCCGAGCGGGGGCTGAACACCGGGGAGCTGTTTTTT.

The chain joins TRBV28 to TRBJ2-5; perhaps TRBD1 as D (6 bases). The end of the DNA aligns better with TRBJ2-7, so the J call may be wrong. Germline assignment: CDR1 MDHEN and CDR2 SYDVKM. CDR3 length: 15 residues. The chain's CDR3 is CASSPRGQPAYEQYF. The DNA of the CDR3 is TGTGCCAGCAGCCCTAGGGGACAACCAGCCTACGAGCAGTACTTC.

This clone has just one count. The rearrangement joins TRBV7-2 to TRBJ2-1, with D hard to call. This CDR3 comprises 13 residues. V lost 5 bases and J 4 bases, leaving 9 bases between the germline ends. Germline assignment: CDR1 SGHTA and CDR2 FQGNSA. The CDR3 DNA reads TGTGCCAGCAGCCCCCCCTCGTACAATGAGCAGTTCTTC. Amino acid sequence: CASSPPSYNEQFF.

This clone was observed a single time. The J gene is TRBJ2-1, the V gene TRBV11-2; TRBD2 matches 7 bases. Germline V gives CDR1 SGHAT, CDR2 FQNNGV. With 3 bases clipped from V and 2 bases from J, the junction kept 4 bases outside the gene matches. There are 15 residues in the CDR3. DNA of the CDR3: TGTGCCAGCAGCTTGCAGCGGGGAACCTACAATGAGCAGTTCTTC. It translates to CASSLQRGTYNEQFF.

This clone has just one count. The chain employs TRBV6-1 and TRBJ1-6; D not resolved. There are 16 residues in the CDR3. V was pared by 2 bases and J by 6 bases, with 14 bases between. The germline V gene has CDR1 MNHNS and CDR2 SASEGT. CDR3: CASSERFRKGNSPLHF. CDR3 nucleotides: TGTGCCAGCAGTGAAAGGTTCCGGAAAGGTAATTCACCCCTCCACTTT.

This rearrangement joins TRBV5-4 to TRBJ2-5; D may be TRBD1 (6 bases). V was clipped by 1 base and J by 0 bases, with 10 bases between them. The V gene's germline CDR1 is SGHNT and CDR2 YYREEE (reference sequence). This CDR3 is 15 amino acids long. The CDR3 nucleotides read TGTGCCAGCAGCTTGACAGGGACCCACCAAGAGACCCAGTACTTC. Encoded protein: CASSLTGTHQETQYF.

The V and J genes are TRBV6-5 and TRBJ2-5; D gene ambiguous. Trimming pared 0 bases from V and 3 bases from J, leaving 14 bases between. CDR1 and CDR2 from the germline V gene are MNHEY and SVGAGI. CDR3 length: 16 amino acids. The CDR3 DNA sequence: TGTGCCAGCAGTTACTCAACACATTCCCTAGAAGAGACCCAGTACTTC. Translating gives CASSYSTHSLEETQYF.

CDR3 nucleotide sequence: TGTGCCAGCAGCTTAGACCAGGGAATGAACACTGAAGCTTTCTTT. This sequence encodes CASSLDQGMNTEAFF. This chain connects TRBV7-8 to TRBJ1-1, with TRBD1 as a possible D gene (5 bases). V lost 1 base to trimming and J lost 0 bases, with 9 bases between them. The CDR3 sequence is 15 residues long. Germline V gene lookup returns CDR1 SGHVS and CDR2 FQNEAQ.

This chain links TRBV9 with TRBJ2-7, with 7 bases lining up with TRBD2. CDR3 length: 15 residues. V was clipped by 3 bases and J by 2 bases; unmatched bases: 8. Germline CDR1 reads SGDLS; CDR2 reads YYNGEE. The CDR3 protein is CASSAESGNTYEQYF. The CDR3 DNA reads as TGTGCCAGCAGCGCGGAAAGCGGGAACACCTACGAGCAGTACTTC. Full variable domain (outside the CDR3, taken from reference TRBV9 and TRBJ2-7): DSGVTQTPKHLITATGQRVTLRCSPRSGDLSVYWYQQSLDQGLQFLIQYYNGEERAKGNILERFSAQQFPDLHSELNLSSLELGDSALYFCASSAESGNTYEQYFGPGTRLTVT.

This chain connects TRBV6-1 to TRBJ2-3, with D possibly being TRBD2 (7 bases). The CDR3 is made up of 15 amino acids. Germline values: CDR1 MNHNS, CDR2 SASEGT. V dropped 6 bases and J dropped 0 bases, with 13 bases sitting between them. CDR3 in DNA: TGTGCCAGCAGGGGGGGGGCGTCTAGCACAGATACGCAGTATTTT. Protein sequence: CASRGGASSTDTQYF.

V is TRBV4-3 and J is TRBJ1-6; no definite D call. Germline assignment: CDR1 LGHNA and CDR2 YSLEER. The CDR3 loop spans 15 amino acids. The V and J ends lost 0 bases and 10 bases respectively, with 13 bases between them. The CDR3 loop is CASSQDELRPSPLHF. For the CDR3, the DNA is TGCGCCAGCAGCCAAGATGAGCTTAGACCCTCACCCCTCCACTTT.

The gene calls are TRBV6-1 and TRBJ2-3; maybe TRBD1 (5 bases). The ends were cut back, 10 bases at V and 3 bases at J, with 14 bases in the middle. Germline V gene data show CDR1 as MNHNS and CDR2 as SASEGT. The CDR3 consists of 13 residues. The CDR3: CATRQGGTDTQYF. CDR3 coding DNA: TGTGCCACCCGGCAGGGTGGGACAGATACGCAGTATTTT.

This sequence joins TRBV7-2 and TRBJ2-5; TRBD2 agrees at 10 bases. V trimming: 3 bases; J trimming: 4 bases; junction bases outside the gene matches: 5. Per the germline V gene, CDR1 is SGHTA and CDR2 is FQGNSA. The CDR3 runs 15 residues. CDR3 sequence: CASSFQRGGTETQYF. CDR3 nucleotide sequence: TGTGCCAGCAGCTTTCAGCGGGGGGGCACAGAGACCCAGTACTTC.

The rearrangement links TRBV5-1 to TRBJ1-6, with TRBD1 matching over 11 bases. The V gene's germline CDR1 is SGHRS and CDR2 YFSETQ. Trimming cost V 0 bases and J 8 bases; bases outside gene matches: 10. The CDR3 loop spans 18 amino acids. Here the CDR3 reads CASSLGGGQGVSDSPLHF. In DNA, the CDR3 is TGCGCCAGCAGCTTGGGCGGGGGACAGGGGGTGTCGGATTCACCCCTCCACTTT.

The gene calls are TRBV2 and TRBJ2-1; 8 bases map to TRBD2. V shed 6 bases and J 0 bases; nucleotides not matched to a gene: 7. Germline CDR1 and CDR2: SNHLY and FYNNEI. The CDR3 loop spans 16 amino acids. Written as DNA, the CDR3 is TGTGCCAGCAGGGGTATAGCGGGACCCTCCTACAATGAGCAGTTCTTC. Amino acid sequence: CASRGIAGPSYNEQFF.

The chain links TRBV5-4 to TRBJ1-3; D is unclear. V lost 2 bases and J 0 bases, leaving 9 bases between the germline ends. Per the germline V gene, CDR1 is SGHNT and CDR2 is YYREEE (reference sequence). This CDR3 contains 15 residues. Here the CDR3 reads CASSFQATSGNTIYF. The CDR3 DNA reads as TGTGCCAGCAGCTTTCAGGCGACCTCTGGAAACACCATATATTTT.

CDR3 sequence (DNA): TGTGCCAGCAGCTTAGCGGTCCCTAGCGCGGAGACCCAGTACTTC. Its translation: CASSLAVPSAETQYF. J is TRBJ2-5 and V is TRBV7-2; D might be TRBD2 (6 bases). The CDR3 contains 15 residues. The V end lost 0 bases, the J end lost 5 bases, and 13 bases lay between the germline ends. CDR1 and CDR2 from the germline V gene are SGHTA and FQGNSA.

Worth noting for this clone: Within the sample, other DNA sequences also encode this same CDR3. The CDR3 DNA sequence: TGTGCCAGCAGTTTATCGGGCGGGAACACTGAAGCTTTCTTT. Protein sequence: CASSLSGGNTEAFF. This rearrangement joins TRBV27 to TRBJ1-1, with unresolved D. Germline-derived CDR1 and CDR2 are MNHEY and SMNVEV (reference sequence). The V and J ends lost 0 bases and 1 base respectively, with 6 bases between them. There are 14 residues in the CDR3.

The chain couples TRBV21-1 to TRBJ1-5; the D segment call TRBD1 is taken from the table without a DNA check. TRBV21-1 is shown as a pseudogene. The CDR3 has 20 residues. The CDR3 DNA reads TGTGCCAGCAGCAAAGACTACCGTATCACAGGGTTTTATAGCAATCAGCCCCAGCATTTT. It codes for CASSKDYRITGFYSNQPQHF.

V usage is TRBV6-5 and J usage is TRBJ2-1, with 15 bases aligning to TRBD2. This CDR3 is built from 15 residues. Germline CDR1 MNHEY, CDR2 SVGAGI. After removal of 5 bases from V and 7 bases from J, the junction contained 3 bases not matched to a gene. This CDR3 is CASSGLAGGWNEQFF. The CDR3 bases are TGTGCCAGCAGTGGACTAGCGGGAGGGTGGAATGAGCAGTTCTTC.

The chain is built from TRBV30 and TRBJ1-3, with D unresolved. In germline, CDR1 is GTSNPN, CDR2 SVGIG (reference sequence). Trimming cost V 0 bases and J 8 bases, with 5 bases left between them. CDR3 size: 11 residues. The CDR3 sequence: CAWSVVDTIYF. The CDR3 DNA reads TGTGCCTGGAGTGTAGTGGACACCATATATTTT.

The V and J genes are TRBV10-3 and TRBJ1-5; D might be TRBD1 (6 bases). V was pared by 0 bases and J by 5 bases, with 23 bases between. Germline assignment: CDR1 ENHRY and CDR2 SYGVKD. The CDR3 consists of 19 residues. CDR3 nucleotide sequence: TGTGCCATCAGTGAGTCGATGGGGGCTCAAGGGGGGCTTTATCAGCCCCAGCATTTT. Translated, it gives CAISESMGAQGGLYQPQHF.

The genes are TRBV7-2 and TRBJ1-1, with 11 bases fitting TRBD1. V trimming: 5 bases; J trimming: 5 bases; junction bases outside the gene matches: 7. The CDR3 is made up of 15 amino acids. Germline V gives CDR1 SGHTA, CDR2 FQGNSA. The CDR3 nucleotides are TGTGCCAGCAGCCCTAGGGGACAGGGGGTAACTGAAGCTTTCTTT. It encodes CASSPRGQGVTEAFF.

The chain carries TRBV21-1 and TRBJ2-7. TRBV21-1 is recorded as a pseudogene. CDR3 length: 13 amino acids. The CDR3 spells CASSKKGPPTILV. The CDR3, as DNA: TGTGCCAGCAGCAAAAAGGGCCCTCCTACTATACTTGTC.

The rearrangement joins TRBV10-3 to TRBJ1-2; D possibly corresponds to TRBD1 (6 bases). The CDR3 is 14 residues long. V was pared by 3 bases and J by 1 base, with 9 bases between. Per the germline V gene, CDR1 is ENHRY and CDR2 is SYGVKD. The CDR3 DNA reads as TGTGCCATCAGTGACCAGGGGAATAACTATGGCTACACCTTC. The encoded protein is CAISDQGNNYGYTF.